These T cell receptor beta chains were read from a single sample in a study of blood T cell repertoires in COVID-19. Assay used: immunoSEQ multiplex PCR; TCRdb lists only in-frame clones, some missing. The table shows about 400,000 clones, with roughly 88% occurring only once. Sequenced: PBMCs or T cells enriched from blood (not recorded which). The source of these receptors is a woman in her twenties or thirties with acute COVID-19. Each CDR3 is given with its conserved first and last residue. The D gene is left open where the match is weak. Not every row has a clone size; where given, it reads once, few, many or a size class.

j_call v_call clone_size d_call cdr3_aa cdr3_nt
TRBJ2-3 TRBV6-5 - TRBD2 CASSYTSGGSTDTQYF TGTGCCAGCAGTTACACTAGCGGGGGCTCCACAGATACGCAGTATTTT
TRBJ2-1 TRBV30 - TRBD2 CAWSWDRALAGGSYNEQFF TGTGCCTGGAGCTGGGACAGGGCGCTAGCGGGGGGGTCGTACAATGAGCAGTTCTTC
TRBJ2-3 TRBV29-1 once - CSVRPAADTQYF TGCAGCGTGAGGCCAGCTGCAGATACGCAGTATTTT
TRBJ1-2 TRBV24-1 - - CATSDYGYGYTF TGTGCCACCAGTGATTACGGCTATGGCTACACCTTC
TRBJ1-1 TRBV5-4 once - CASSPPTGNTEAFF TGTGCCAGCAGCCCCCCGACAGGGAACACTGAAGCTTTCTTT
TRBJ1-5 TRBV6-1 - - CASSEIRGNQPQHF TGTGCCAGCAGTGAAATCAGGGGCAATCAGCCCCAGCATTTT
TRBJ2-7 TRBV5-5 once TRBD1 CASSLLGQGAGEQYF TGTGCCAGCAGCTTGTTGGGACAGGGAGCCGGCGAGCAGTACTTC
TRBJ1-6 TRBV27 few - CASSQNLDRPLYNSPLHF TGTGCCAGCAGCCAGAATCTTGACAGGCCCCTCTATAATTCACCCCTCCACTTT
TRBJ1-2 TRBV7-9 once - CASSQINYGYTF TGTGCCAGCAGCCAAATCAACTATGGCTACACCTTC
TRBJ2-3 TRBV19 - TRBD1 CASGRLGFVMTGGTDTQYF TGTGCCAGTGGCCGGTTAGGATTTGTTATGACAGGGGGAACAGATACGCAGTATTTT
TRBJ1-1 TRBV4-1 - - CASSQVLSGYTEAFF TGCGCCAGCAGCCAAGTGTTGTCAGGATACACTGAAGCTTTCTTT
TRBJ2-7 TRBV6-1 - TRBD1 CASSEFPGQGSYEQYF TGTGCCAGCAGTGAATTCCCGGGACAGGGCTCCTACGAGCAGTACTTC
TRBJ2-1 TRBV10-3 few TRBD2 CAIGGLAGLGSYNEQFF TGTGCCATCGGGGGACTAGCGGGGTTAGGATCCTACAATGAGCAGTTCTTC
TRBJ1-4 TRBV18 - - CASSPFRGTNEKLFF TGTGCCAGCTCACCCTTCCGCGGCACTAATGAAAAACTGTTTTTT
TRBJ1-1 TRBV18 - - CASSPYSGQANTEAFF TGTGCCAGCTCACCTTACTCGGGACAAGCTAACACTGAAGCTTTCTTT
TRBJ2-2 TRBV25-1 - TRBD1 CASSSDRGQVGELFF TGTGCCAGCAGTTCCGACAGGGGGCAAGTCGGGGAGCTGTTTTTT
TRBJ2-2 TRBV4-3 - TRBD2 CASSQETTGGPNTGELFF TGCGCCAGCAGCCAAGAAACGACGGGGGGGCCAAACACCGGGGAGCTGTTTTTT
TRBJ2-7 TRBV11-3 - - CASSLYQTYEQYF TGTGCCAGCAGCTTGTATCAGACCTACGAGCAGTACTTC
TRBJ2-3 TRBV9 few TRBD2 CASSVVGSGGSGDTQYF TGTGCCAGCAGCGTAGTAGGTAGCGGGGGTTCGGGAGATACGCAGTATTTT
TRBJ1-2 TRBV6-6 - - CASSYSHSAYGYTF TGTGCCAGCAGTTACTCGCACAGTGCCTATGGCTACACCTTC
TRBJ1-2 TRBV30 - TRBD1 CAWSGGQNYGYTF TGTGCCTGGAGTGGGGGACAGAACTATGGCTACACCTTC
TRBJ2-5 TRBV2 once TRBD2 CASSEAPSGGQETQYF TGTGCCAGCAGTGAAGCCCCTAGCGGGGGTCAAGAGACCCAGTACTTC
TRBJ1-2 TRBV30 - - CAWKLGRDNYTF TGTGCCTGGAAATTGGGCCGGGATAACTACACCTTC
TRBJ2-3 TRBV27 - - CASSSYYTDTQYF TGTGCCAGCAGTTCCTATTACACAGATACGCAGTATTTT
TRBJ1-2 TRBV3-1/TRBV3-2 - - CASSPRGQFNYGYTF TGTGCCAGCAGCCCCCGAGGACAGTTCAACTATGGCTACACCTTC
TRBJ2-7 TRBV6-5 - TRBD1 CASRLPGQGYYEQYF TGTGCCAGCCGGCTACCGGGACAGGGATACTACGAGCAGTACTTC
TRBJ1-2 TRBV30 once - CAWDPAAGGYTF TGTGCCTGGGACCCCGCGGCTGGCGGCTACACCTTC
TRBJ2-3 TRBV7-2 - - CASSLEENRVTQYF TGTGCCAGCAGCTTAGAGGAAAACAGAGTGACGCAGTATTTT
TRBJ2-7 TRBV5-1 - TRBD2 CASSKLAGVFDEQYF TGCGCCAGCAGCAAACTAGCGGGGGTTTTCGACGAGCAGTACTTC
TRBJ2-1 TRBV5-1 - TRBD2 CASSFSGGIYNEQFF TGCGCCAGCAGCTTTAGCGGGGGGATTTACAATGAGCAGTTCTTC
TRBJ2-7 TRBV7-2 - TRBD2 CASSPQRGQNEQYF TGTGCCAGCAGCCCCCAGCGGGGCCAGAACGAGCAGTACTTC
TRBJ1-1 TRBV11-1 - TRBD1 CASSKTGRNTEAFF TGTGCCAGCAGCAAGACAGGGCGGAACACTGAAGCTTTCTTT
TRBJ2-1 TRBV25-1 - - CASSESGTYNEQFF TGTGCCAGCAGTGAATCGGGGACCTACAATGAGCAGTTCTTC
TRBJ1-4 TRBV12-3/TRBV12-4 - - CASSYTQEKLFF TGTGCCAGCAGTTATACACAGGAAAAACTGTTTTTT
TRBJ1-5 TRBV20-1 - - CSVGQVPQHF TGCAGTGTAGGTCAGGTACCCCAGCATTTT
TRBJ1-1 TRBV15 once - CATSSYRAGVDTEAFF TGTGCCACCAGCAGTTATCGTGCGGGTGTGGACACTGAAGCTTTCTTT
TRBJ1-4 TRBV5-5 - TRBD1 CASSPGDRGKEKLFF TGTGCCAGCAGCCCGGGGGACAGGGGTAAGGAAAAACTGTTTTTT
TRBJ2-7 TRBV5-5 few - CASTRRVVFDSYEQYF TGTGCCAGCACCCGGAGAGTGGTTTTTGACTCCTACGAGCAGTACTTC
TRBJ1-2 TRBV4-1 - TRBD1 CASSRDQGAPGYTF TGCGCCAGCAGTCGTGATCAGGGGGCGCCGGGCTACACCTTC
TRBJ2-1 TRBV24-1 - - CATSDNTLGRGHEQFF TGTGCCACCAGTGACAACACTCTAGGTCGGGGTCATGAGCAGTTCTTC
TRBJ2-5 TRBV7-8 once TRBD1 CASSSRQGGSKETQYF TGTGCCAGCAGCTCCCGACAGGGGGGGTCCAAAGAGACCCAGTACTTC